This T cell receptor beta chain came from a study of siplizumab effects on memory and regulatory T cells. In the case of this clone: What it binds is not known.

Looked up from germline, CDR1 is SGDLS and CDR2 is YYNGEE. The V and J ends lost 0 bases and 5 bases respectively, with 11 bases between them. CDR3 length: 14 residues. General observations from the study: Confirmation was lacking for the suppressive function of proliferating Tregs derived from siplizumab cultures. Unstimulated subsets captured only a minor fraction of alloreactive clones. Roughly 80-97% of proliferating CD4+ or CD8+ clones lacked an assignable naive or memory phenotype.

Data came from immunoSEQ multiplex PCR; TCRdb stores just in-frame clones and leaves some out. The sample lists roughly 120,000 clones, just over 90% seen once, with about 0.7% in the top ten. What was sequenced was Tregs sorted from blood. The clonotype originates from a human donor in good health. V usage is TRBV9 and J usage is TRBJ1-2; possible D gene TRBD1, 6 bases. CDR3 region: CASSVEGGWYGYTF. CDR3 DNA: TGTGCCAGCAGCGTAGAGGGGGGCTGGTATGGCTACACCTTC. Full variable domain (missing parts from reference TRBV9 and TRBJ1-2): DSGVTQTPKHLITATGQRVTLRCSPRSGDLSVYWYQQSLDQGLQFLIQYYNGEERAKGNILERFSAQQFPDLHSELNLSSLELGDSALYFCASSVEGGWYGYTFGSGTRLTVV.